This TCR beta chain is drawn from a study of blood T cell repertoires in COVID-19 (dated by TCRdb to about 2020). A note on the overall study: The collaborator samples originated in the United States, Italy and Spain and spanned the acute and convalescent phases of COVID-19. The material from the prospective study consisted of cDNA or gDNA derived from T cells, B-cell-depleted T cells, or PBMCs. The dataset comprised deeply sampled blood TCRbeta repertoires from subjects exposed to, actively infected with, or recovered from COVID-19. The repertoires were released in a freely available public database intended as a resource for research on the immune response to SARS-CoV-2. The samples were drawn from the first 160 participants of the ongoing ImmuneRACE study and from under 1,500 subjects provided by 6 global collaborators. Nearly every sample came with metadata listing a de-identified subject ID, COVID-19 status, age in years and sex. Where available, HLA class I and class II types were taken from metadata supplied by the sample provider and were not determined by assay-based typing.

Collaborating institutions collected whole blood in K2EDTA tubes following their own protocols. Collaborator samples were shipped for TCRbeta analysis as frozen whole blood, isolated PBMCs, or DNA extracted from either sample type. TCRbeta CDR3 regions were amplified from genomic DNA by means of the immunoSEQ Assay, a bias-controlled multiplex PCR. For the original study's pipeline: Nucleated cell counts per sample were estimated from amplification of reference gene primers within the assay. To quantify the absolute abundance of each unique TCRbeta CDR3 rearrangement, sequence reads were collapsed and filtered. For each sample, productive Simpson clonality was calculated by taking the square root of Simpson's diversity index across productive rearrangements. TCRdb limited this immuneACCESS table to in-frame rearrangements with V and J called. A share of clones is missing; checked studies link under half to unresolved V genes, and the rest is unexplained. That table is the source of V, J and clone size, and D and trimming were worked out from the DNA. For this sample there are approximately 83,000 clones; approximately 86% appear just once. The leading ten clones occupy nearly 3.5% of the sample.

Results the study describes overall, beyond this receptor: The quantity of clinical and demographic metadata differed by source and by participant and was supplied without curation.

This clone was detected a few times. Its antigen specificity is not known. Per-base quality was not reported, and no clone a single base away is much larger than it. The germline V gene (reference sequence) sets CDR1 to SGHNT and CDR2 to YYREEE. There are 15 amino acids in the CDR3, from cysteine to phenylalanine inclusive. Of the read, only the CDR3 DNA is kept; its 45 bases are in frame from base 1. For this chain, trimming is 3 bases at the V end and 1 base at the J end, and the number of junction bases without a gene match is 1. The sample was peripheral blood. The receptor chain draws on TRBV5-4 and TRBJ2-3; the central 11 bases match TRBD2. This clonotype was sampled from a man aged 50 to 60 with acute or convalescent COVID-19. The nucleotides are TGTGCCAGCAGCTCGACTAGCGGGGGCACAGATACGCAGTATTTT. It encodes CASSSTSGGTDTQYF.